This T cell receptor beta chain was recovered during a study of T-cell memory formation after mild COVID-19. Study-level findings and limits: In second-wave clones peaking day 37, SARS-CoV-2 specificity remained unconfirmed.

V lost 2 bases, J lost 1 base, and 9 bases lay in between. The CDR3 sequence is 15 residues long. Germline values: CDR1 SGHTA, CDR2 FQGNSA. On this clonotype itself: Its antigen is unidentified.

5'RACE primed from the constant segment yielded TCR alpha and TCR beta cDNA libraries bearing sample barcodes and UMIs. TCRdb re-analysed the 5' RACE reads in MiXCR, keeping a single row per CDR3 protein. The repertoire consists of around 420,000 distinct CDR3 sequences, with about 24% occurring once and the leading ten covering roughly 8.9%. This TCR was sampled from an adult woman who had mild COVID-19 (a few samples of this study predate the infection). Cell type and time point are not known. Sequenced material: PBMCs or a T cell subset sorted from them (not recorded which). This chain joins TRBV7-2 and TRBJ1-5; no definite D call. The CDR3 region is CASSLRTMSNQPQHF. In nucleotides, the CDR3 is TGTGCCAGCAGCTTAAGGACGATGAGCAATCAGCCCCAGCATTTT.